The present entry profiles one T cell receptor (beta chain) with its context. The data originate from a study of cytomegalovirus exposure and HLA in healthy donors. V shed 4 bases and J shed 4 bases, with 14 bases lying between them. The CDR3 length is 14 residues. Per germline, CDR1 SQVTM and CDR2 ANQGSEA. Vbeta (60) and Jbeta (13) primers were used in the PCR. Profiling relied on immunoSEQ multiplex PCR, and the TCRdb table lists in-frame clones only, not all of them. The data show some 200,000 clones, less than 85% seen once. The rearrangement links TRBV29-1 to TRBJ2-1, with D tentatively TRBD1 (6 bases). The sequence was collected from a man between 18 and 35 years old in good health and CMV-seronegative. Sequencing was carried out using PBMCs. CDR3 DNA: TGCAGCGTTGGGCGGCAGGGGTTTTACAATGAGCAGTTCTTC. This gives the protein CSVGRQGFYNEQFF.